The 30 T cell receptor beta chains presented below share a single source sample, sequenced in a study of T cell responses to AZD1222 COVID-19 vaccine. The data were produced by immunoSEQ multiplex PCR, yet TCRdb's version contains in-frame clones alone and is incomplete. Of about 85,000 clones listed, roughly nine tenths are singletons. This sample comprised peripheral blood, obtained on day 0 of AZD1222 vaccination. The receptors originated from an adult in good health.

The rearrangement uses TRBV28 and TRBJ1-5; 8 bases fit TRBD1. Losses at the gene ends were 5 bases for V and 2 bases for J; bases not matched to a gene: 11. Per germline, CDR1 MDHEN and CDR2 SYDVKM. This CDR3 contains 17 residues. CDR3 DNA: TGTGCCAGCAGTCTAAATAAACAGGGGGGAGGCAATCAGCCCCAGCATTTT. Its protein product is CASSLNKQGGGNQPQHF.

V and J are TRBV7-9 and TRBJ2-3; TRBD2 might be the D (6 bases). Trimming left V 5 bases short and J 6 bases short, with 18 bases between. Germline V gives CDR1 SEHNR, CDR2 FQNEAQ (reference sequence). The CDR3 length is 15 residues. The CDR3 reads CASSPSGGVSDTQYF. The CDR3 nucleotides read TGTGCCAGCAGCCCTAGTGGCGGGGTATCGGATACGCAGTATTTT.

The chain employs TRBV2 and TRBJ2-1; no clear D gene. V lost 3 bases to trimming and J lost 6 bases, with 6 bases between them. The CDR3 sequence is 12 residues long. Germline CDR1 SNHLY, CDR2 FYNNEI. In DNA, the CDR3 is TGTGCCAGCAGTGAGTGGGGCAATGAGCAGTTCTTC. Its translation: CASSEWGNEQFF.

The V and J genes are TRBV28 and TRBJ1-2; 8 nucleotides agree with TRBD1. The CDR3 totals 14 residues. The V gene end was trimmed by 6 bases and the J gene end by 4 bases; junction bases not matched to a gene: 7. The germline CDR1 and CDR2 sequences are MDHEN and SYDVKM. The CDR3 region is CASRPGQVFYGYTF. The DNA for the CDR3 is TGTGCCAGCAGACCGGGACAGGTTTTCTATGGCTACACCTTC.

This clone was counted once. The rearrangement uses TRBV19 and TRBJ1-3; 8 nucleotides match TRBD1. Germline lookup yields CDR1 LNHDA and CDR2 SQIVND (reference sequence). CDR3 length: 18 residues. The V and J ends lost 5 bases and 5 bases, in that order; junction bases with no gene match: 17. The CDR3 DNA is TGTGCCAGTAGTTCCGGACAGGGTTATGACCGTAGGAGAAACACCATATATTTT. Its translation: CASSSGQGYDRRRNTIYF. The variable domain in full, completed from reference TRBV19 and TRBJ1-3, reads DGGITQSPKYLFRKEGQNVTLSCEQNLNHDAMYWYRQDPGQGLRLIYYSQIVNDFQKGDIAEGYSVSREKKESFPLTVTSAQKNPTAFYLCASSSGQGYDRRRNTIYFGEGSWLTVV.

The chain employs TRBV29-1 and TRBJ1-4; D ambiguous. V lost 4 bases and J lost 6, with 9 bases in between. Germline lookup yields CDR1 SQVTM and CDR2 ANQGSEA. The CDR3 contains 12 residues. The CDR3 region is CSVVSGYEKLFF. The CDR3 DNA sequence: TGCAGCGTTGTAAGCGGATATGAAAAACTGTTTTTT.

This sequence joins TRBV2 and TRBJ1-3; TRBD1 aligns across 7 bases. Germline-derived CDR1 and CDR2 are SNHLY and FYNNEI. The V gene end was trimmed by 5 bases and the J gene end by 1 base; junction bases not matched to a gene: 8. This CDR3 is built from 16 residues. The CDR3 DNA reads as TGTGCCAGCAGTCAGGGACAGATTGTATCTGGAAACACCATATATTTT. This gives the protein CASSQGQIVSGNTIYF.

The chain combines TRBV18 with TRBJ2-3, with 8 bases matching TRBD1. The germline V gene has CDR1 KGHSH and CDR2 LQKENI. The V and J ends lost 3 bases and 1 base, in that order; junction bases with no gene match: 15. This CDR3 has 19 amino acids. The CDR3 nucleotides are TGTGCCAGCTCACCGTATAGTTACACCGGGACAGGCGGCACAGATACGCAGTATTTT. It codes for CASSPYSYTGTGGTDTQYF.

Here the CDR3 DNA reads TGTGCCAGCAGCTTAACGGGGACAGGGCTCAGCACAGATACGCAGTATTTT. It encodes CASSLTGTGLSTDTQYF. This chain links TRBV7-3 with TRBJ2-3; TRBD1 matches at 9 bases. The CDR3 runs to 17 residues. Trimming at V came to 0 bases and at J to 0 bases, leaving 4 bases not matched to a gene. Germline CDR1 reads SGHTA; CDR2 reads FQGTGA.

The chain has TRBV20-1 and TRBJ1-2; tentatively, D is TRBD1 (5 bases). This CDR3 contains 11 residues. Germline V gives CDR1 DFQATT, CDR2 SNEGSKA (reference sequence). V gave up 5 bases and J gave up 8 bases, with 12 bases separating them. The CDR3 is CSAGAGGGYTF. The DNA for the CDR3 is TGCAGTGCTGGGGCCGGAGGGGGCTACACCTTC.

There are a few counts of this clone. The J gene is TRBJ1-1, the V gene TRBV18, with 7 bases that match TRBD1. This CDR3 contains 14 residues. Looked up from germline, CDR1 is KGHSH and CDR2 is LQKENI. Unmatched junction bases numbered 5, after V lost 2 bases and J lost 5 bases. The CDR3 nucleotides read TGTGCCAGCTCACCATGGACAGGAAAAACTGAAGCTTTCTTT. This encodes CASSPWTGKTEAFF.

The CDR3 coding sequence is TGTGCCAGCAGTCCCACGAGGGGACAGGGATGGACTGAAGCTTTCTTT. This gives the protein CASSPTRGQGWTEAFF. This chain links TRBV27 with TRBJ1-1; 9 bases align to TRBD1. Germline lookup yields CDR1 MNHEY and CDR2 SMNVEV (reference sequence). V was pared by 5 bases and J by 5 bases, with 12 bases of the junction left unmatched. CDR3 length: 16 residues.

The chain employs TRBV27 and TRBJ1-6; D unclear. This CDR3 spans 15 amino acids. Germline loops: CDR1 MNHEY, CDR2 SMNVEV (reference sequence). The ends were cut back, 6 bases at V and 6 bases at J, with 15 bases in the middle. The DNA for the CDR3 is TGTGCCAGCAGCGTTTCTGGGCAACTTAATTCACCCCTCCACTTT. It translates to CASSVSGQLNSPLHF.

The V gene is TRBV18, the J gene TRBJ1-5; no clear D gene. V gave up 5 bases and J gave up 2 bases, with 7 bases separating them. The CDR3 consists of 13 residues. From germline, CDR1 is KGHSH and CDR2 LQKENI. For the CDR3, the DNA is TGTGCCAGCTCAATAGAACGCAATCAGCCCCAGCATTTT. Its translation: CASSIERNQPQHF.

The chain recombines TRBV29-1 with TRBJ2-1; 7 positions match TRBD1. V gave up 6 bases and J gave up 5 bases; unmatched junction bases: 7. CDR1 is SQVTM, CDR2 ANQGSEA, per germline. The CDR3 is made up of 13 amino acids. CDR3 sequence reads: CSVLQGSHNEQFF. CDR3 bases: TGCAGCGTCCTACAGGGGAGCCACAATGAGCAGTTCTTC.

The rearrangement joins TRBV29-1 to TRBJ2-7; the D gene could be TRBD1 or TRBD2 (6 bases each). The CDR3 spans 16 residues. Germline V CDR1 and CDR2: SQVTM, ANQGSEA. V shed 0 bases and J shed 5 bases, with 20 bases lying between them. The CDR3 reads CSVEDQARGPWDEQYF. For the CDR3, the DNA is TGCAGCGTTGAAGATCAGGCACGGGGGCCCTGGGACGAGCAGTACTTC.

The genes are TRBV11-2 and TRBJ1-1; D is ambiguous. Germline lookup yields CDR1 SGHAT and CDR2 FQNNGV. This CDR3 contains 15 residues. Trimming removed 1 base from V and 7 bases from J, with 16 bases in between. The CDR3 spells CASSLGNWVGSEAFF. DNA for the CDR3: TGTGCCAGCAGCTTAGGGAACTGGGTCGGAAGTGAAGCTTTCTTT. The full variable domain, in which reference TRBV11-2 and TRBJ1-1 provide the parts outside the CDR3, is EAGVAQSPRYKIIEKRQSVAFWCNPISGHATLYWYQQILGQGPKLLIQFQNNGVVDDSQLPKDRFSAERLKGVDSTLKIQPAKLEDSAVYLCASSLGNWVGSEAFFGQGTRLTVV.

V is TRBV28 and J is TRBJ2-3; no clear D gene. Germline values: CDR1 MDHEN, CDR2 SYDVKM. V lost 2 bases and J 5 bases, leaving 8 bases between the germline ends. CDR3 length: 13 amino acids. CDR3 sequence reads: CASSLGQGDTQYF. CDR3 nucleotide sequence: TGTGCCAGCAGTTTAGGCCAAGGAGATACGCAGTATTTT.

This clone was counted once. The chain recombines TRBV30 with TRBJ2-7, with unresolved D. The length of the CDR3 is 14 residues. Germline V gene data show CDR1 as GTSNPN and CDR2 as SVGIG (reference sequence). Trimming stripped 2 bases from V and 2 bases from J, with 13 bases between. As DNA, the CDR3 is TGTGCCTGGAGTCAGGTAACAGTTACCTACGAGCAGTACTTC. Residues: CAWSQVTVTYEQYF.

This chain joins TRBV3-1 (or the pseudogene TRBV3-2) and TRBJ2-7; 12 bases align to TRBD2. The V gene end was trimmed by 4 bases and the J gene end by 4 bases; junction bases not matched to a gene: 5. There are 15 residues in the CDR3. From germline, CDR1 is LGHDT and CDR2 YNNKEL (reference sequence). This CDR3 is CASSPSGLAGYEQYF. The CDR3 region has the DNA TGTGCCAGCAGCCCATCGGGACTAGCGGGTTACGAGCAGTACTTC.

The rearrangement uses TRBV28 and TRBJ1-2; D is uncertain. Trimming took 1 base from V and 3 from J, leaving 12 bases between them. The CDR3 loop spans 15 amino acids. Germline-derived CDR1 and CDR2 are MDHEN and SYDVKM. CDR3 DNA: TGTGCCAGCAGTTTATCTACTGGAAGGGACTATGGCTACACCTTC. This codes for CASSLSTGRDYGYTF.

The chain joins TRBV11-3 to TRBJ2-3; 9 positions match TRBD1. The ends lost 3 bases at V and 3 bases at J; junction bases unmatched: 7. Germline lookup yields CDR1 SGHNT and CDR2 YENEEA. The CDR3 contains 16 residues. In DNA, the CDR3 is TGTGCCAGCAGCTTGGGGCGGGACAGGGTTACAGATACGCAGTATTTT. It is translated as CASSLGRDRVTDTQYF.

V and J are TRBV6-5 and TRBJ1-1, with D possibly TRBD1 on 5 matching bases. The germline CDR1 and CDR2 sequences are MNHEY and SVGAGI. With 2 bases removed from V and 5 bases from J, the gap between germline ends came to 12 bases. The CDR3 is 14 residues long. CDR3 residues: CASSYGRAGTEAFF. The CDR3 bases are TGTGCCAGCAGTTACGGCAGGGCAGGGACTGAAGCTTTCTTT.

The CDR3 loop is CASSPPAGGLIAGELFF. The CDR3 DNA is TGTGCCAGCTCACCACCAGCGGGGGGCCTAATCGCCGGGGAGCTGTTTTTT. The gene calls are TRBV18 and TRBJ2-2; 9 nucleotides align to TRBD2. The CDR3 spans 17 residues. CDR1 and CDR2 (germline): KGHSH, LQKENI. The V segment lost 0 bases and the J segment 6 bases; nucleotides outside the gene matches: 8.

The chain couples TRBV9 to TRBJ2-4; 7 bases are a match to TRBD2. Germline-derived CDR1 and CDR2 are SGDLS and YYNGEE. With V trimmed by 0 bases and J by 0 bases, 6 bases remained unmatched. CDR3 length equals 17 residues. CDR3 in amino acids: CASSVAAGPLAKNIQYF. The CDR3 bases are TGTGCCAGCAGCGTAGCAGCGGGGCCCCTAGCCAAAAACATTCAGTACTTC.

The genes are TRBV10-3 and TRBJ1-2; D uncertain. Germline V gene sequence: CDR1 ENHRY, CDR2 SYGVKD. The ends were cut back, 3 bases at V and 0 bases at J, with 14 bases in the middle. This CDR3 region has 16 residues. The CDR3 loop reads CAISEEVTASNYGYTF. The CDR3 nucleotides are TGTGCCATCAGTGAAGAAGTCACCGCTTCTAACTATGGCTACACCTTC.

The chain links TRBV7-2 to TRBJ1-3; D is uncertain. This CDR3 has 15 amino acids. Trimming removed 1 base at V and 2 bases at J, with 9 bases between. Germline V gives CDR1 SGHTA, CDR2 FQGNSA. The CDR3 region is CASSLGPGTGNTIYF. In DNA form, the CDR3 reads TGTGCCAGCAGCTTAGGACCGGGCACTGGAAACACCATATATTTT.

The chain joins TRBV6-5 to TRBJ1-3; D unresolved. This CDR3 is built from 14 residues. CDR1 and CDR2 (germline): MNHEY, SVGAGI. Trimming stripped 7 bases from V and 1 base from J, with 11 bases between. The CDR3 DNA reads TGTGCCAGCACCCCGTGGAGGTCTGGAAACACCATATATTTT. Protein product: CASTPWRSGNTIYF.

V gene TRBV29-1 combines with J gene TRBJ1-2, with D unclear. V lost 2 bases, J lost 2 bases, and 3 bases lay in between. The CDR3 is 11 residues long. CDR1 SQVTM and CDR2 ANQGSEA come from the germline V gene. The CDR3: CSVEINYGYTF. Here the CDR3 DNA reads TGCAGCGTTGAAATCAACTATGGCTACACCTTC.

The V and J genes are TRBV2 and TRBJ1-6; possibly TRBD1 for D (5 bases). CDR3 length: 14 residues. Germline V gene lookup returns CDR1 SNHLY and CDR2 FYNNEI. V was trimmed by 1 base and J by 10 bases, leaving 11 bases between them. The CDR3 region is CASSEGRESSPLHF. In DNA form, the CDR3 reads TGTGCCAGCAGTGAAGGCAGGGAGAGCTCACCCCTCCACTTT.